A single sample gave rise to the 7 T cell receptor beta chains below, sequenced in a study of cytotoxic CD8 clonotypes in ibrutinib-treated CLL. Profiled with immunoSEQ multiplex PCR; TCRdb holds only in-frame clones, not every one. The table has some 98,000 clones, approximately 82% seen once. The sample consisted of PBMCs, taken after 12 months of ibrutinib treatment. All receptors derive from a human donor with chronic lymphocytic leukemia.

CDR3 bases: TGTGCCAGCCGTCCAAACGGGGGCGAGCAGTACTTC. It yields the protein CASRPNGGEQYF. The V call is TRBV7-8, the J call TRBJ2-7, with D possibly TRBD2 on 6 matching bases. Germline CDR1 SGHVS, CDR2 FQNEAQ. Between the trimmed V and J ends, which lost 8 bases and 6 bases, there was a span of 14 bases. The CDR3 is 12 amino acids.

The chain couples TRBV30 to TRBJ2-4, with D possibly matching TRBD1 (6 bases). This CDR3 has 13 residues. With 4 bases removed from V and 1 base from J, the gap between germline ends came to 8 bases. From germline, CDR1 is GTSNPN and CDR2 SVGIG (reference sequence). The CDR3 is CAWTQGAKNIQYF. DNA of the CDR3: TGTGCCTGGACCCAGGGGGCCAAAAACATTCAGTACTTC.

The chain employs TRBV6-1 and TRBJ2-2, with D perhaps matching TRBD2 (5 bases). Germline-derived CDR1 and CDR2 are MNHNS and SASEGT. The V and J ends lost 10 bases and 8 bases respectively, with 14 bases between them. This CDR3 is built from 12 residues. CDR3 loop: CAIGGEWGELFF. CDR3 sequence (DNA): TGTGCCATCGGAGGTGAATGGGGGGAGCTGTTTTTT.

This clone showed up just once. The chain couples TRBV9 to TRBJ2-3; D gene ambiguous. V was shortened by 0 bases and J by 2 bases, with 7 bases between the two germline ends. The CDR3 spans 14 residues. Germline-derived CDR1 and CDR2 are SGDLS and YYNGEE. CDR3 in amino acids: CASSVDANTDTQYF. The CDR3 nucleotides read TGTGCCAGCAGCGTAGACGCCAACACAGATACGCAGTATTTT. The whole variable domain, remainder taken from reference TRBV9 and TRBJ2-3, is DSGVTQTPKHLITATGQRVTLRCSPRSGDLSVYWYQQSLDQGLQFLIQYYNGEERAKGNILERFSAQQFPDLHSELNLSSLELGDSALYFCASSVDANTDTQYFGPGTRLTVL.

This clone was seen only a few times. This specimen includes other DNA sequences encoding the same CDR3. The DNA of the CDR3 is TGCGCCAGCAGCTTGGCCGGGGAGACCCAGTACTTC. This encodes CASSLAGETQYF. This rearrangement joins TRBV5-1 to TRBJ2-5; the D is unclear. The V end was cut by 0 bases, the J end by 5 bases, with 5 bases between. The CDR3 is 12 amino acids. CDR1 SGHRS and CDR2 YFSETQ come from the germline V gene.

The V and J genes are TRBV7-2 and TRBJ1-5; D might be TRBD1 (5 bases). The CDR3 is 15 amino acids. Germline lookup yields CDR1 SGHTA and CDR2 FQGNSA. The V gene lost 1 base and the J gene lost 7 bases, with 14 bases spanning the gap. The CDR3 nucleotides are TGTGCCAGCAGCTTAGGGCTTACTGAGGGGCAGCCCCAGCATTTT. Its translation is CASSLGLTEGQPQHF. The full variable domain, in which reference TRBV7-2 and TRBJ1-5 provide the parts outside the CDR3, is GAGVSQSPSNKVTEKGKDVELRCDPISGHTALYWYRQSLGQGLEFLIYFQGNSAPDKSGLPSDRFSAERTGGSVSTLTIQRTQQEDSAVYLCASSLGLTEGQPQHFGDGTRLSIL.

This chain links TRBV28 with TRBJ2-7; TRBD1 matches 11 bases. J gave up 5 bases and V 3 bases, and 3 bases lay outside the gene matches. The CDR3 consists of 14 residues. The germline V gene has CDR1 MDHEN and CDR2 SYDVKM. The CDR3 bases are TGTGCCAGCAGTTTGGGACAGGGGGGAAACGAGCAGTACTTC. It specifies CASSLGQGGNEQYF.